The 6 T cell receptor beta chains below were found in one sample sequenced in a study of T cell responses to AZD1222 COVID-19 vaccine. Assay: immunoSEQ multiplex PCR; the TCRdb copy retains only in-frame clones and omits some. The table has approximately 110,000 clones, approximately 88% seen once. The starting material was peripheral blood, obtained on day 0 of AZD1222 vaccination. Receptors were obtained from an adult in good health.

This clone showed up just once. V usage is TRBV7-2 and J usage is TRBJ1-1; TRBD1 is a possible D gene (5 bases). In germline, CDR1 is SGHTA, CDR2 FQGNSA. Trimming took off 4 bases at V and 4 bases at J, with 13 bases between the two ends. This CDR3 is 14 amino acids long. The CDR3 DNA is TGTGCCAGCAGCTGGGCGGGGCAGACCACTGAAGCTTTCTTT. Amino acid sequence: CASSWAGQTTEAFF.

For the CDR3, the DNA is TGTGCCAGCAGCTTAGATATCGGAAAAGCTTTCTTT. Protein product: CASSLDIGKAFF. V usage is TRBV7-2 and J usage is TRBJ1-1; D gene uncertain. Germline values: CDR1 SGHTA, CDR2 FQGNSA. The V gene lost 1 base and the J gene lost 9 bases, with 9 bases spanning the gap. CDR3 length: 12 amino acids.

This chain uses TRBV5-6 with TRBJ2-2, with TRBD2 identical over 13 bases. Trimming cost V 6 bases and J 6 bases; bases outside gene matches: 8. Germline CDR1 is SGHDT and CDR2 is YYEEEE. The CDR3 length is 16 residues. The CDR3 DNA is TGTGCCAGCACCGGGACTAGCGGGGATCGTTCCGGGGAGCTGTTTTTT. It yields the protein CASTGTSGDRSGELFF.

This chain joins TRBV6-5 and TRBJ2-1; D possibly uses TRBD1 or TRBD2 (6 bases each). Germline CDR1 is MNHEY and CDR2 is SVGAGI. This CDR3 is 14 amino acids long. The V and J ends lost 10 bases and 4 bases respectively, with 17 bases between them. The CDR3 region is CATKVGGPYNEQFF. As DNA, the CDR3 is TGTGCCACCAAAGTCGGGGGCCCGTACAATGAGCAGTTCTTC.

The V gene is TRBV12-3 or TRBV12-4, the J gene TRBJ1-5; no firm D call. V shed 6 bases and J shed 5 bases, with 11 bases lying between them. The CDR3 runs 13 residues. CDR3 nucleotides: TGTGCCAGCAGCCCTCGGAAGCATCAGCCCCAGCATTTT. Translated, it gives CASSPRKHQPQHF.

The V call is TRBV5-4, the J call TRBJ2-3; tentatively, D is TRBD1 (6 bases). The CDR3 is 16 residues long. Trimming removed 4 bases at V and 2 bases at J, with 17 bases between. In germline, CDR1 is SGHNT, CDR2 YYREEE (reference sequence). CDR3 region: CASSPLSTGFTDTQYF. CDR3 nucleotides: TGTGCCAGCAGCCCCCTTTCGACAGGATTCACAGATACGCAGTATTTT.